This TCR beta chain was captured by sequencing in a study of neurological immune-mediated disorders. Study outcomes and limitations: Patients with HTLV-1-associated myelopathy had the highest level of TCR clonal expansion, whereas patients with multiple sclerosis had the lowest level, falling beneath the level found in healthy controls.

Trimming removed 1 base at V and 0 bases at J, with 12 bases between. Germline V gene data show CDR1 as SQVTM and CDR2 as ANQGSEA. The CDR3 has 15 amino acids. The sample holds many counts of this clonotype. Its antigen is undetermined. The cDNA came from 5'RACE with 10-nucleotide random UMIs. In each sequencing run, over 160 million TCR-beta sequences were generated from 15-18 subjects. TCRdb re-called the 5' RACE reads through MiXCR, storing one row per CDR3 protein. This table holds about 84,000 distinct CDR3 sequences, around 10% found once. A total of 2 million PBMCs stored at -80 degrees C provided the unsorted libraries.

The chain carries TRBV29-1 and TRBJ1-1, with a tentative D call TRBD1 (5 bases). The sequence was collected from a man aged 35 to 55 in good health. The material sequenced was PBMCs. The CDR3 here is CSVEGGRQMNTEAFF. DNA of the CDR3: TGCAGCGTTGAAGGGGGACGCCAAATGAACACTGAAGCTTTCTTT. Complete variable domain (other parts from reference TRBV29-1 and TRBJ1-1): SAVISQKPSRDICQRGTSLTIQCQVDSQVTMMFWYRQQPGQSLTLIATANQGSEATYESGFVIDKFPISRPNLTFSTLTVSNMSPEDSSIYLCSVEGGRQMNTEAFFGQGTRLTVV.